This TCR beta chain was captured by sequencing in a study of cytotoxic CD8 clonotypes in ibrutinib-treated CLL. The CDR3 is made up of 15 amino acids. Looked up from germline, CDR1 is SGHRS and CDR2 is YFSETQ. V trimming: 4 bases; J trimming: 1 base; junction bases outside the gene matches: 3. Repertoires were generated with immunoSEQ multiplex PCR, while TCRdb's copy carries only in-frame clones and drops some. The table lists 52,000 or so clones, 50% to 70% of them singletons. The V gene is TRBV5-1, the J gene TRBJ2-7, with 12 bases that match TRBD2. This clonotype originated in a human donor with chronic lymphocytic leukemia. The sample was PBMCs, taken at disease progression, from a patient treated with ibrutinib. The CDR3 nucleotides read TGCGCCAGCAGCGTGACTAGCGGGAGATCCTACGAGCAGTACTTC. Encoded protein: CASSVTSGRSYEQYF. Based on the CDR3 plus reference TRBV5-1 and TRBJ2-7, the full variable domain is KAGVTQTPRYLIKTRGQQVTLSCSPISGHRSVSWYQQTPGQGLQFLFEYFSETQRNKGNFPGRFSGRQFSNSRSEMNVSTLELGDSALYLCASSVTSGRSYEQYFGPGTRLTVT.